Below, 24 T cell receptor beta chains from the same sample are listed, as sequenced in a study of cytomegalovirus exposure and HLA in healthy donors. TCRdb's copy holds only in-frame clones and misses some; the assay was immunoSEQ multiplex PCR. Of around 150,000 clones in the sample, around 90% were seen once. The sample comprised PBMCs. The receptor set was obtained from a woman between 18 and 29 years old in good health and CMV-seropositive.

This clone was seen a handful of times. The CDR3 here is CAKRNRGTDTQYF. CDR3 bases: TGTGCCAAAAGAAACAGGGGCACAGATACGCAGTATTTT. The genes are TRBV2 and TRBJ2-3; TRBD1 is a possible D gene (6 bases). The CDR3 has 13 amino acids. V lost 10 bases and J 1 base, leaving 12 bases between the germline ends. Germline loops: CDR1 SNHLY, CDR2 FYNNEI.

The V call is TRBV19, the J call TRBJ2-7; D possibly corresponds to TRBD1 (7 bases). CDR1 is LNHDA and CDR2 is SQIVND in the germline V gene (reference sequence). This CDR3 has 15 amino acids. V was cut by 6 bases and J by 5 bases, with 20 bases left in between. CDR3 amino acids: CASRETGRNRNEQYF. CDR3 sequence (DNA): TGTGCCAGTAGGGAGACAGGGAGGAATAGAAACGAGCAGTACTTC. Complete variable domain (other parts from reference TRBV19 and TRBJ2-7): DGGITQSPKYLFRKEGQNVTLSCEQNLNHDAMYWYRQDPGQGLRLIYYSQIVNDFQKGDIAEGYSVSREKKESFPLTVTSAQKNPTAFYLCASRETGRNRNEQYFGPGTRLTVT.

V and J are TRBV5-4 and TRBJ2-3; maybe TRBD2 (6 bases). The V and J ends lost 7 bases and 4 bases respectively, with 19 bases between them. The CDR3 covers 15 residues. The germline gives CDR1 SGHNT, CDR2 YYREEE (reference sequence). The CDR3 loop is CASGRAGSHADTQYF. CDR3 nucleotides: TGTGCCAGCGGGCGGGCCGGGAGCCACGCAGATACGCAGTATTTT.

The rearrangement links TRBV27 to TRBJ1-4; TRBD1 is a possible D gene (6 bases). V was shortened by 6 bases and J by 5 bases, with 19 bases between the two germline ends. This CDR3 is 16 amino acids long. The germline CDR1 and CDR2 sequences are MNHEY and SMNVEV (reference sequence). For the CDR3, the DNA is TGTGCCAGCAGAAAAATAGGGGCAGGGGCGAATGAAAAACTGTTTTTT. Translated: CASRKIGAGANEKLFF.

The chain carries TRBV4-1 and TRBJ2-7; D may be TRBD1 (5 bases). This CDR3 contains 13 residues. Trimming shortened V by 0 bases and J by 3 bases, and 6 bases separated the two germline ends. Germline CDR1 reads MGHRA; CDR2 reads YSYEKL. The CDR3 protein is CASSQEDSYEQYF. The CDR3 nucleotides are TGCGCCAGCAGCCAAGAAGACAGCTACGAGCAGTACTTC.

The chain recombines TRBV7-2 with TRBJ2-3; 8 bases agree with TRBD1. The CDR3 runs 15 residues. Germline CDR1 is SGHTA and CDR2 is FQGNSA. Trimming cost V 0 bases and J 5 bases; bases outside gene matches: 4. CDR3 in amino acids: CASSLARTGRDTQYF. The CDR3 nucleotides are TGTGCCAGCAGCTTAGCGCGGACAGGGAGAGATACGCAGTATTTT.

V gene TRBV2 combines with J gene TRBJ2-5, with 9 bases lining up with TRBD1. V lost 0 bases and J lost 5; bases outside the gene matches: 4. Germline loops: CDR1 SNHLY, CDR2 FYNNEI. There are 15 residues in the CDR3. The CDR3 DNA reads as TGTGCCAGCAGTGAAGCGGGGACAGGGCCGGAGACCCAGTACTTC. This encodes CASSEAGTGPETQYF. Full variable domain (remainder filled in from reference TRBV2 and TRBJ2-5): EPEVTQTPSHQVTQMGQEVILRCVPISNHLYFYWYRQILGQKVEFLVSFYNNEISEKSEIFDDQFSVERPDGSNFTLKIRSTKLEDSAMYFCASSEAGTGPETQYFGPGTRLLVL.

V is TRBV6-1 and J is TRBJ1-1; D gene uncertain. V lost 2 bases, J lost 1 base, and 5 bases lay in between. The CDR3 sequence is 13 residues long. Germline assignment: CDR1 MNHNS and CDR2 SASEGT. The CDR3 coding sequence is TGTGCCAGCAGTGAACAGAAGAACACTGAAGCTTTCTTT. Amino acids: CASSEQKNTEAFF.

V usage is TRBV28 and J usage is TRBJ1-5; D ambiguous. V dropped 2 bases and J dropped 3 bases, with 14 bases sitting between them. Looked up from germline, CDR1 is MDHEN and CDR2 is SYDVKM. This CDR3 contains 16 residues. This CDR3 reads CASSLRIGSPNQPQHF. Written as DNA, the CDR3 is TGTGCCAGCAGTTTACGGATCGGGTCCCCCAATCAGCCCCAGCATTTT.

This chain links TRBV5-1 with TRBJ1-4, with TRBD1 identical over 7 bases. V lost 2 bases and J lost 5; bases outside the gene matches: 6. Germline-derived CDR1 and CDR2 are SGHRS and YFSETQ. The CDR3 totals 15 residues. CDR3 region: CASSFLTGMNEKLFF. The DNA for the CDR3 is TGCGCCAGCAGCTTCCTGACAGGGATGAATGAAAAACTGTTTTTT.

The chain has TRBV4-3 and TRBJ2-7; 7 bases map to TRBD1. The CDR3 is 15 residues long. The germline V gene has CDR1 LGHNA and CDR2 YSLEER. V trimming: 1 base; J trimming: 7 bases; junction bases outside the gene matches: 10. The CDR3 DNA is TGCGCCAGCAGCCAAGTCAGGGGGTCCCTTATGGAGCAGTACTTC. It is translated as CASSQVRGSLMEQYF.

Of note for this clone: A junction end diverges from the germline sequence, so it may reflect a read error. The rearrangement links TRBV6-1 to TRBJ1-2, with D unresolved. Germline V gene sequence: CDR1 MNHNS, CDR2 SASEGT. The CDR3 contains 11 residues. CDR3 sequence (DNA): TGTGCCAGCAGTGAAGGAACCGGAGAATCCTTC. Translation: CASSEGTGESF.

The V call is TRBV9, the J call TRBJ2-5; a possible D gene is TRBD2 (5 bases). Trimming removed 0 bases from V and 3 bases from J, with 6 bases in between. This CDR3 region has 13 residues. Germline V gene lookup returns CDR1 SGDLS and CDR2 YYNGEE. CDR3 residues: CASSVAAEETQYF. The CDR3 DNA follows: TGTGCCAGCAGCGTAGCAGCGGAAGAGACCCAGTACTTC.

The rearrangement uses TRBV5-1 and TRBJ2-7, with TRBD1 matching 7 bases. The CDR3 loop spans 14 amino acids. J gave up 6 bases and V 4 bases, and 10 bases lay outside the gene matches. The germline V gene has CDR1 SGHRS and CDR2 YFSETQ. The CDR3: CASSLTQGPGEQYF. Written as DNA, the CDR3 is TGCGCCAGCAGCCTAACACAGGGGCCAGGCGAGCAGTACTTC.

The chain couples TRBV6-1 to TRBJ2-2, with 7 bases fitting TRBD1. CDR3 length: 15 residues. V trimming: 5 bases; J trimming: 0 bases; junction bases outside the gene matches: 3. Germline V gives CDR1 MNHNS, CDR2 SASEGT. The CDR3 reads CASSFGTANTGELFF. The CDR3 DNA is TGTGCCAGCAGTTTTGGGACAGCGAACACCGGGGAGCTGTTTTTT.

J is TRBJ2-7 and V is TRBV7-2; no clear D gene. The V end lost 1 base, the J end lost 2 bases, and 15 bases lay between the germline ends. Germline loops: CDR1 SGHTA, CDR2 FQGNSA. The CDR3 is made up of 16 amino acids. This CDR3 is CASSLGLWSTPYEQYF. CDR3 nucleotide sequence: TGTGCCAGCAGCTTAGGGTTATGGAGCACCCCCTACGAGCAGTACTTC.

This rearrangement joins TRBV6-1 to TRBJ2-3; D is ambiguous. V lost 10 bases and J lost 14, with 22 bases in between. Germline values: CDR1 MNHNS, CDR2 SASEGT. The CDR3 sequence is 12 residues long. The CDR3 sequence is CATITFRVLWYF. The CDR3 region has the DNA TGTGCCACTATCACCTTCCGGGTCCTGTGGTATTTT.

The CDR3 bases are TGTGCCAGCAGCCCGGGAGCGGGAATGGGCGAGCAGTACTTC. Residues: CASSPGAGMGEQYF. The rearrangement links TRBV7-2 to TRBJ2-7, with 7 bases matching TRBD2. Per germline, CDR1 SGHTA and CDR2 FQGNSA. The CDR3 has 14 residues. V gave up 5 bases and J gave up 6 bases; unmatched junction bases: 10.

The rearrangement links TRBV4-3 to TRBJ2-2; 11 nucleotides line up with TRBD2. The ends lost 4 bases at V and 1 base at J; junction bases unmatched: 5. The germline CDR1 and CDR2 sequences are LGHNA and YSLEER. This CDR3 has 17 residues. The CDR3 DNA reads as TGCGCCAGCAGCCGATCCGGGACTAGCGGGAACACCGGGGAGCTGTTTTTT. It translates to CASSRSGTSGNTGELFF.

The chain is built from TRBV11-1 and TRBJ1-4, with D perhaps matching TRBD1 (6 bases). The V gene's germline CDR1 is SGHAT and CDR2 FQDESV (reference sequence). The CDR3 covers 15 residues. V lost 5 bases and J 8 bases, leaving 18 bases between the germline ends. CDR3 in amino acids: CASSEISGGPEKLFF. The CDR3, as DNA: TGTGCCAGCAGCGAGATCTCGGGGGGGCCCGAAAAACTGTTTTTT.

This clone was observed many times. V gene TRBV6-1 combines with J gene TRBJ1-5; 8 bases are a match to TRBD1. Germline lookup yields CDR1 MNHNS and CDR2 SASEGT. This CDR3 spans 14 amino acids. Unmatched junction bases numbered 6, after V lost 5 bases and J lost 6 bases. The CDR3 sequence is CASSMDRAGQPQHF. CDR3 coding DNA: TGTGCCAGCAGTATGGACAGGGCGGGTCAGCCCCAGCATTTT.

The chain combines TRBV29-1 with TRBJ1-2, with D perhaps TRBD1 (5 bases). Germline CDR1 reads SQVTM; CDR2 reads ANQGSEA. The CDR3 runs 14 residues. Between the trimmed V and J ends, which lost 5 bases and 8 bases, there was a span of 21 bases. The CDR3 DNA is TGCAGCGTTCATGGGGGGGGAGTATGGGGCGGCTACACCTTC. Residues: CSVHGGGVWGGYTF. Full variable domain (rest looked up from reference TRBV29-1 and TRBJ1-2): SAVISQKPSRDICQRGTSLTIQCQVDSQVTMMFWYRQQPGQSLTLIATANQGSEATYESGFVIDKFPISRPNLTFSTLTVSNMSPEDSSIYLCSVHGGGVWGGYTFGSGTRLTVV.

The rearrangement uses TRBV5-1 and TRBJ2-5, with 11 bases identical to TRBD2. Per the germline V gene, CDR1 is SGHRS and CDR2 is YFSETQ. The CDR3 has 16 residues. Trimming took 4 bases from V and 1 from J; bases not matched to a gene: 6. This chain's CDR3 is CASSVILAGVQETQYF. The CDR3, as DNA: TGCGCCAGCAGCGTAATACTAGCGGGAGTCCAAGAGACCCAGTACTTC.

V and J are TRBV5-4 and TRBJ2-7; D might be TRBD2 (7 bases). Trimming removed 3 bases at V and 0 bases at J, with 10 bases between. Germline V lookup: CDR1 SGHNT, CDR2 YYREEE (reference sequence). The CDR3 has 14 amino acids. The CDR3 coding sequence is TGTGCCAGCAGCTGGGGGGGGGCCTCCTACGAGCAGTACTTC. Translated, it gives CASSWGGASYEQYF.